Here is one TCR beta chain with its context. This CDR3 spans 15 amino acids. V dropped 2 bases and J dropped 3; count of bases not matched to a gene: 5. The V gene's germline CDR1 is SGHNT and CDR2 YENEEA. The data are from a study of blood T cell repertoires in COVID-19. The table came from immunoSEQ multiplex PCR; TCRdb's copy has only in-frame clones and leaves some out. The table has about 380,000 clones, 88% seen once. The sample comprised PBMCs or T cells enriched from blood (not recorded which). This chain joins TRBV11-3 and TRBJ2-3; 7 bases are shared with TRBD1. The TCR sequence derives from a woman aged 18-35 years who had recovered from COVID-19. CDR3 bases: TGTGCCAGCAGCTTAAGACAGGGTATGACAGATACGCAGTATTTT. This translates into CASSLRQGMTDTQYF.